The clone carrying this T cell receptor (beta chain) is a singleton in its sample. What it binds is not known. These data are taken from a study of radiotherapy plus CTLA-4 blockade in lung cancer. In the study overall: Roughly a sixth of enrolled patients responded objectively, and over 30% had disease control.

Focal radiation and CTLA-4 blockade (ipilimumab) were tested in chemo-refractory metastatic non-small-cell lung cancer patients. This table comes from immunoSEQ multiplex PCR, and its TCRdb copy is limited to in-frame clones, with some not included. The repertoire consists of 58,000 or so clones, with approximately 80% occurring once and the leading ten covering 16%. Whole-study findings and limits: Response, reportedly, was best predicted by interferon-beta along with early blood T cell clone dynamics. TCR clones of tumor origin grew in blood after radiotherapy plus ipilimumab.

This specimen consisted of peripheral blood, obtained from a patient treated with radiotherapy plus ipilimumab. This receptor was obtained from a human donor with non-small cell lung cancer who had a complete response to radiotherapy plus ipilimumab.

CDR3 residues: CASRVGGFYSYEQYF. The CDR3 bases are TGTGCCAGCAGGGTGGGGGGGTTCTACTCCTACGAGCAGTACTTC. The gene calls are TRBV6-5 and TRBJ2-7; 7 nucleotides align to TRBD2. The germline V gene encodes CDR1 MNHEY and CDR2 SVGAGI. CDR3 size: 15 residues. V lost 6 bases, J lost 0 bases, and 8 bases stayed unmatched.